Sequencing of this TCR beta chain was carried out in a study of ipilimumab plus nivolumab after autologous stem cell transplantation. Study at large: The DLBCL group included primary refractory and relapsed cases.

Points from the study as a whole: Per the authors, repertoire, Treg and microbiota data justify further study.

Trimming shortened V by 0 bases and J by 7 bases, and 10 bases separated the two germline ends. The CDR3 is 13 residues long. CDR1 and CDR2 (germline): SGHNT, YYREEE (reference sequence). Data came from immunoSEQ multiplex PCR; TCRdb stores just in-frame clones and leaves some out. The profile shows 15,000 to 20,000 clones, approximately 78% of them singletons. Through week 26, nivolumab 3 mg/kg IV was given weeks 1, 4, 7, 10, then biweekly. Remarks on this clone: Its matching antigen is unknown.

Source: PBMCs, taken in a trial of ipilimumab plus nivolumab as post-transplant consolidation. This clonotype was sampled from a male donor with diffuse large B-cell lymphoma. The chain carries TRBV5-4 and TRBJ1-1, with D uncertain. For the CDR3, the DNA is TGTGCCAGCAGCTTGGTGGACCCAGGTGAAGCTTTCTTT. Translation gives CASSLVDPGEAFF.